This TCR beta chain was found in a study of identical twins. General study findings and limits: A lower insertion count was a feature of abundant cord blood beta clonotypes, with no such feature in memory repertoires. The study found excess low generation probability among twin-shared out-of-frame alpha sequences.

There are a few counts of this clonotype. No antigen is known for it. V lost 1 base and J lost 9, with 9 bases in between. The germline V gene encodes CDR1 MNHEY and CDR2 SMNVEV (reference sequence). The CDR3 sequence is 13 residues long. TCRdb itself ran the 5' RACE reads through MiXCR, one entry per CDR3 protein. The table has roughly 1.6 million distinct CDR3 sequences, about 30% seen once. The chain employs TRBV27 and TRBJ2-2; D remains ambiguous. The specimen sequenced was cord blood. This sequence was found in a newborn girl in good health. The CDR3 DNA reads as TGTGCCAGCAGTTTATATACCCGCAGGGAGCTGTTTTTT. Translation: CASSLYTRRELFF.